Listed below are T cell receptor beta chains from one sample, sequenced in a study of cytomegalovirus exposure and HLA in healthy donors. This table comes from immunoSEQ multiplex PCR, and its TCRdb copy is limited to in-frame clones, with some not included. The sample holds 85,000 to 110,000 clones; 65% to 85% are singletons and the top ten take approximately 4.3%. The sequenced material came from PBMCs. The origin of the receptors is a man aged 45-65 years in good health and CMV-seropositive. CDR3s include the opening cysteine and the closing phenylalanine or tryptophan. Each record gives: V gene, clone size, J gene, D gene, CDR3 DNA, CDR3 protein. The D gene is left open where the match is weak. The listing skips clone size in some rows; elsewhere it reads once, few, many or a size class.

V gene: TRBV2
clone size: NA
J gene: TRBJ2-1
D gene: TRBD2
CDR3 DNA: TGTGCCAGCAGTGGGACTAGCGGCAATGAGCAGTTCTTC
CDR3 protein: CASSGTSGNEQFF

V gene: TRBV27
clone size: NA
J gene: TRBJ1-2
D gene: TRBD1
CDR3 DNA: TGTGCCAGCAGTTTTTCCCGGGACAGTATTTATGGCTACACCTTC
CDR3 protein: CASSFSRDSIYGYTF

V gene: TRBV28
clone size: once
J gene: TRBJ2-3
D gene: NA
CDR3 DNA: TGTGCCAGCAGTTCGGACTTTTCTAGCACAGATACGCAGTATTTT
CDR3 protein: CASSSDFSSTDTQYF

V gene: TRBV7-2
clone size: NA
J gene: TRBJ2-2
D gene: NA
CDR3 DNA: TGTGCCAGCAGCTTCGTCTACGGGGAGCTGTTTTTT
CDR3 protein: CASSFVYGELFF

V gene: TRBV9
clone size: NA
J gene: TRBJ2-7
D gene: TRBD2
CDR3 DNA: TGTGCCAGCAGCACCCGAGGACTAGCGTACGAGCAGTACTTC
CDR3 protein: CASSTRGLAYEQYF

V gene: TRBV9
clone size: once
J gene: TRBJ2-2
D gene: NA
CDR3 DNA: TGTGCCAGCAGCGTAGGGGCTAGCGACGGAACCGGGGAGCTGTTTTTT
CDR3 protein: CASSVGASDGTGELFF

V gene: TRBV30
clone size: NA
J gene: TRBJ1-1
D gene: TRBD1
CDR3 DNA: TGTGCCTGGAGAAAAATGGACAGGGAGAACACTGAAGCTTTCTTT
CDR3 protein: CAWRKMDRENTEAFF

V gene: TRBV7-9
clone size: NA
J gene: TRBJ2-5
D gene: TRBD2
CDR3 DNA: TGTGCCAGCAGCTCTGGACTAGCGGTAGAGACCCAGTACTTC
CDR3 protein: CASSSGLAVETQYF

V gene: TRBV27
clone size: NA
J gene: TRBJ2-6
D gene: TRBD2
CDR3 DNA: TGTGCCAGCAAGGGAGGGTTCACTGGGGCCAACGTCCTGACTTTC
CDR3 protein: CASKGGFTGANVLTF

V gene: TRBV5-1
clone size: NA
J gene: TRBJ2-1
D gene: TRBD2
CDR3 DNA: TGCGCCAGCAGCTCAGGAGGAACTAGCGGCTACAGTGAGCAGTTCTTC
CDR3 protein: CASSSGGTSGYSEQFF

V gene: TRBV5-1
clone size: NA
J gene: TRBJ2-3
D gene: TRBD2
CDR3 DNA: TGCGCCAGCAGTTCCCCGCGGGGGGCGTCCACAGATACGCAGTATTTT
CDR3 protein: CASSSPRGASTDTQYF

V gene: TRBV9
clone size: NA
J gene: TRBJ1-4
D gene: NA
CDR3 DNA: TGTGCCAGCAGCCCTTCAGGCCGTGCAACTAATGAAAAACTGTTTTTT
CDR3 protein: CASSPSGRATNEKLFF

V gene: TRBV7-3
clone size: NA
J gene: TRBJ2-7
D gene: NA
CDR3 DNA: TGTGCCAGCAGCTTAGGGGGCACGACCATCTACGAGCAGTACTTC
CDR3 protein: CASSLGGTTIYEQYF

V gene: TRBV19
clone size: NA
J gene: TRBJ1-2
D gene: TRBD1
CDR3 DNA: TGTGCCAGTACCCACCGGACAGGGGAGAGCGGCTACACCTTC
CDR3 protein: CASTHRTGESGYTF